The sequence of this T cell receptor beta chain was determined in a study of T cell responses to AZD1222 COVID-19 vaccine. Study-wide background: Pooled samples include second doses given at about 4 or 12 weeks.

With 3 bases removed from V and 0 bases from J, the gap between germline ends came to 14 bases. Per the germline V gene, CDR1 is SGHTA and CDR2 is FQGNSA. This CDR3 has 16 residues. As to this clone: Its matching antigen is unknown.

General study points: Nearly half of spike-specific TCRs reportedly go after variant regions that carry no mutations. Most donors were white British, females outnumbered males, and clonal diversity was possibly underestimated. Repertoires were obtained solely post-peak T cell response.

Profiling relied on immunoSEQ multiplex PCR, and the TCRdb table lists in-frame clones only, not all of them. The data show 130,000 to 150,000 clones, 90% seen once. The rearrangement links TRBV7-2 to TRBJ1-2; D gene uncertain. Sequenced here: peripheral blood, sampled on day 0 of AZD1222 vaccination. The clonotype comes from an adult in good health. The CDR3, as DNA: TGTGCCAGCAGCTTTAGGGCAGCCGGAGCTAACTATGGCTACACCTTC. It is translated as CASSFRAAGANYGYTF.